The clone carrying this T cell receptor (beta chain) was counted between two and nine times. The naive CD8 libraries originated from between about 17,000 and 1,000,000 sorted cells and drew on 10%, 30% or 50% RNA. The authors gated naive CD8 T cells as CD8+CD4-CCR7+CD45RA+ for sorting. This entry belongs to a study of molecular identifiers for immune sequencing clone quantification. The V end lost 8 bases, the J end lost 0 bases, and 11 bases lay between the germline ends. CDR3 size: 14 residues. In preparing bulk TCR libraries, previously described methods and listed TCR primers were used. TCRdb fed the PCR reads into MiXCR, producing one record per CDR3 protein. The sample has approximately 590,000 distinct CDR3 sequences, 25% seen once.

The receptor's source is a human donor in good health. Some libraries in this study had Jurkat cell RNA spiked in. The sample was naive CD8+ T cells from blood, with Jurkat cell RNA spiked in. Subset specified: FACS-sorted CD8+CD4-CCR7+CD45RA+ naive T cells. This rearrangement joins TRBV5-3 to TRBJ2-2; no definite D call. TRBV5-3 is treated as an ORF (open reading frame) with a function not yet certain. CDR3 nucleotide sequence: TGTGCCAGCAGCAATCACGCGAACACCGGGGAGCTGTTTTTT. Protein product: CASSNHANTGELFF.